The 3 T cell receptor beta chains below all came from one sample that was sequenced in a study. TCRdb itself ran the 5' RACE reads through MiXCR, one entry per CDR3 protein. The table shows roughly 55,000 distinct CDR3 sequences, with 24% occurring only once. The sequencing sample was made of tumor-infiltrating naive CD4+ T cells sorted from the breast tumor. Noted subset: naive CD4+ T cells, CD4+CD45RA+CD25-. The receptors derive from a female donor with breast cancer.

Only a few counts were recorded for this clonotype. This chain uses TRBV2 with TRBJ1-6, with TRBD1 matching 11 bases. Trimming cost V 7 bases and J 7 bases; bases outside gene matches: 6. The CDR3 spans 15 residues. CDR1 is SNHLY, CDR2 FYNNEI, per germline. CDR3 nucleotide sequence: TGTGCCAGCAACGCCGGGACAGGGGGAAATTCACCCCTCCACTTT. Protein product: CASNAGTGGNSPLHF.

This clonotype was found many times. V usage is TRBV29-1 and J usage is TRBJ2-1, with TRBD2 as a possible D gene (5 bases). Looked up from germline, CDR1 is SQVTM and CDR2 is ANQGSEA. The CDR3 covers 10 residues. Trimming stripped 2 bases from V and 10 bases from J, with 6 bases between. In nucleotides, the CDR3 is TGCAGCGTTGAAACGGGGGAGCAGTTCTTC. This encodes CSVETGEQFF.

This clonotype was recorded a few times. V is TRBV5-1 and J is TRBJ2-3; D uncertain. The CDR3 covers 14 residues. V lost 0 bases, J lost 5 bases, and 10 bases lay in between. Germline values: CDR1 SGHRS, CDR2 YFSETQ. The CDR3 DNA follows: TGCGCCAGCAGCTTGGGACTGGATCAAGATACGCAGTATTTT. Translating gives CASSLGLDQDTQYF.